The text below deals with one TCR beta chain. This CDR3 region has 14 residues. Trimming removed 4 bases from V and 5 bases from J; junction bases left unmatched: 7. Germline V lookup: CDR1 SEHNR, CDR2 FQNEAQ (reference sequence). The data were obtained in a study of blood T cell repertoires in COVID-19. Study context: Samples taken during acute and convalescent COVID-19 were collected in the United States, Italy and Spain. T cells, B-cell-depleted T cells, or PBMCs supplied cDNA or gDNA.

In the authors' workflow: Cell counts per sample came from amplifying reference gene primers. Measured with immunoSEQ multiplex PCR; TCRdb has only the in-frame clones, and not every one. V, J and clone size are taken as reported in that table, and D and trimming were inferred from the DNA itself. The sample holds some 90,000 clones; roughly 80% are singletons and the top ten take roughly 4.4%. The chain recombines TRBV7-9 with TRBJ2-5; TRBD2 matches at 7 bases. The TCR sequence derives from a man between 60 and 75 years old with acute or convalescent COVID-19. Sequenced material: peripheral blood. This CDR3 is CASSSGGVRETQYF. CDR3 nucleotides: TGTGCCAGCAGCTCTGGGGGGGTTAGGGAGACCCAGTACTTC.